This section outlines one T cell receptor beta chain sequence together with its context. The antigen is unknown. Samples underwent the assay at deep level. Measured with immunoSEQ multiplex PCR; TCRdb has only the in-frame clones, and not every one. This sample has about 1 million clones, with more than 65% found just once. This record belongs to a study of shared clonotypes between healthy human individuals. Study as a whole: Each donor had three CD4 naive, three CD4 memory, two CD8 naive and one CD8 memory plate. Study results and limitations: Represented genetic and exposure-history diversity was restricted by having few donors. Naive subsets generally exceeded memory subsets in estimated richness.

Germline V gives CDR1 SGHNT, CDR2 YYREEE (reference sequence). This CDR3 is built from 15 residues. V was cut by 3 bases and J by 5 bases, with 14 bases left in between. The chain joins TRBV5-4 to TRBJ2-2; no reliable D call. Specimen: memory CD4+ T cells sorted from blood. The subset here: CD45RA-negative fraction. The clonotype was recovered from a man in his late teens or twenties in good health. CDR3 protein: CASSWWNRKTGELFF. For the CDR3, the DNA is TGTGCCAGCAGCTGGTGGAACCGAAAAACCGGGGAGCTGTTTTTT. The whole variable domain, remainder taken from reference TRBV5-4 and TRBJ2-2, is ETGVTQSPTHLIKTRGQQVTLRCSSQSGHNTVSWYQQALGQGPQFIFQYYREEENGRGNFPPRFSGLQFPNYSSELNVNALELDDSALYLCASSWWNRKTGELFFGEGSRLTVL.